The table lists the clone carrying this TCR beta chain with a few counts. Its matching antigen is unknown. Some clones are missing from TCRdb's copy, which holds only in-frame ones; the method was immunoSEQ multiplex PCR. The data show 100,000 to 110,000 clones, with 88% seen just once and under 2% held by the top ten. This sample is part of a study of T cell responses to AZD1222 COVID-19 vaccine. Study-wide results and caveats: Reportedly, nearly half the spike-specific TCRs target unmutated variant regions. At baseline, just a handful of AZD1222 recipients tested seropositive.

The CDR3 totals 11 residues. Trimming left V 1 base short and J 6 bases short, with 4 bases between. The germline V gene has CDR1 MGHRA and CDR2 YSYEKL. This TCR came from an adult in good health. Specimen: peripheral blood, collected on day 0 of AZD1222 vaccination. The chain has TRBV4-1 and TRBJ2-7; D not resolved. The CDR3 DNA sequence: TGCGCCAGCAGCCAAGGGACCGAGCAGTACTTC. Residues: CASSQGTEQYF.